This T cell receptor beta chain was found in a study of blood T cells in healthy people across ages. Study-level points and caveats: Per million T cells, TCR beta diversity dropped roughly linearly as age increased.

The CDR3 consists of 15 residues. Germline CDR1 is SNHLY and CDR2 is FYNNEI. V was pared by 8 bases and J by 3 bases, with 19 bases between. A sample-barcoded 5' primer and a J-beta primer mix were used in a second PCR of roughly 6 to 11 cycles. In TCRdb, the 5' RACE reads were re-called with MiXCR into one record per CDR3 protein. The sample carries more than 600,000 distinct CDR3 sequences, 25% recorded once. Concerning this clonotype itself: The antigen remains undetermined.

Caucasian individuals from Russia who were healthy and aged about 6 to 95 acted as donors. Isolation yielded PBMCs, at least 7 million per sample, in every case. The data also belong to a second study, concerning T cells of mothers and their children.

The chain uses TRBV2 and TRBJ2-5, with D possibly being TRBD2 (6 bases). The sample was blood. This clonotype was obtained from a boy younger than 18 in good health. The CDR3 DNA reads TGTGCCAGCGCCCGAGAAGGGACTGGGAAAGAGACCCAGTACTTC. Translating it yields CASAREGTGKETQYF.